This T cell receptor (beta chain) was observed in a study of cytotoxic CD8 clonotypes in ibrutinib-treated CLL. Study-level information: Timing of response sample collection was a median approximately twelve months after treatment start, with a range of 6 to 36.

This CDR3 is 14 amino acids long. The V and J ends lost 5 bases and 0 bases respectively, with 10 bases between them. The germline CDR1 and CDR2 sequences are ENHRY and SYGVKD. Profiled with immunoSEQ multiplex PCR; TCRdb holds only in-frame clones, not every one. The repertoire includes more than 7,500 clones, more than 65% of them detected once, and 3.8% sits in the top ten. The chain employs TRBV10-3 and TRBJ1-1; D gene unclear. The origin of this receptor is a human donor with chronic lymphocytic leukemia. Material: PBMCs, obtained before ibrutinib treatment. The CDR3 protein is CAISKETMNTEAFF. The CDR3 nucleotides are TGTGCCATCAGTAAAGAGACAATGAACACTGAAGCTTTCTTT.